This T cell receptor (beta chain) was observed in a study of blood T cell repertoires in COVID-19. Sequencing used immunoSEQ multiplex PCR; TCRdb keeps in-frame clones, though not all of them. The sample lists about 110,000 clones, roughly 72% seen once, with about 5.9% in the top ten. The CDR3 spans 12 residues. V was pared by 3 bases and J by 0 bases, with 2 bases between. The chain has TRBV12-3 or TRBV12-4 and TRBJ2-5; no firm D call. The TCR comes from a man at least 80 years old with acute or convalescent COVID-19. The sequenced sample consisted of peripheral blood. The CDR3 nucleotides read TGTGCCAGCAGTTTTAACCAAGAGACCCAGTACTTC. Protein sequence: CASSFNQETQYF.